A single sample is the source of the 20 T cell receptor beta chains below, sequenced in a study of blood T cells in healthy people across ages. The use of a sample-barcoded 5' primer and a J-beta primer mix characterized a second PCR of roughly 6 to 11 cycles. MiXCR, run by TCRdb on the 5' RACE reads, gives a single entry per CDR3 protein. The repertoire has approximately 350,000 distinct CDR3 sequences, approximately 51% of them found once; the top ten carry roughly 51%. Sequenced material: blood. Receptor source: a man in his 60s in good health.

This chain's CDR3 is CSASTGTGFSYEQYF. Written as DNA, the CDR3 is TGCAGTGCTAGCACCGGGACAGGGTTTTCCTACGAGCAGTACTTC. The chain links TRBV20-1 to TRBJ2-7; 9 nucleotides line up with TRBD1. The CDR3 is 15 amino acids. Germline trimming cut 3 bases from V and 1 base from J; bases unmatched to any gene: 7. Per the germline V gene, CDR1 is DFQATT and CDR2 is SNEGSKA (reference sequence).

The chain carries TRBV29-1 and TRBJ1-2; no definite D call. V lost 2 bases and J lost 8, with 9 bases in between. The length of the CDR3 is 11 residues. Germline CDR1 and CDR2: SQVTM and ANQGSEA. CDR3 amino acids: CSVETAWGYTF. CDR3 in DNA: TGCAGCGTTGAAACAGCCTGGGGCTACACCTTC.

The genes are TRBV5-1 and TRBJ2-5, with D perhaps being TRBD1 or TRBD2 (5 bases each). Germline CDR1 is SGHRS and CDR2 is YFSETQ. This CDR3 is built from 15 residues. The V end lost 7 bases, the J end lost 2 bases, and 18 bases lay between the germline ends. The CDR3 region is CASSRGAGTQETQYF. As DNA, the CDR3 is TGCGCCAGCTCCCGGGGAGCCGGGACGCAAGAGACCCAGTACTTC.

CDR3 sequence: CSARGPGAGRYF. CDR3 in DNA: TGCAGTGCTAGGGGCCCGGGGGCGGGCCGGTACTTC. The chain links TRBV20-1 to TRBJ2-5, with D possibly being TRBD1 or TRBD2 (6 bases each). The CDR3 is 12 residues long. Trimming left V 3 bases short and J 13 bases short, with 18 bases between. CDR1 DFQATT and CDR2 SNEGSKA come from the germline V gene (reference sequence).

V gene TRBV3-1 combines with J gene TRBJ2-1; D is unresolved. Trimming removed 4 bases from V and 5 bases from J, with 9 bases in between. Germline V gene lookup returns CDR1 LGHDT and CDR2 YNNKEL (reference sequence). The CDR3 consists of 13 residues. CDR3 sequence: CASSRWQNNEQFF. The DNA for the CDR3 is TGTGCCAGCAGCCGGTGGCAGAACAATGAGCAGTTCTTC.

As DNA, the CDR3 is TGCAGTGCTAGGGAAGGGACAGGGGTCGGTCTTAGTGGCTACACCTTC. Protein: CSAREGTGVGLSGYTF. The chain links TRBV20-1 to TRBJ1-2; 10 nucleotides line up with TRBD1. Germline-derived CDR1 and CDR2 are DFQATT and SNEGSKA (reference sequence). CDR3 length: 16 amino acids. V was pared by 3 bases and J by 7 bases, with 14 bases of the junction left unmatched.

Of note for this clonotype: One base away lies a much larger clone, so this may be a sequencing read error. V is TRBV7-2 and J is TRBJ2-7, with TRBD2 identical over 9 bases. Germline values: CDR1 SGHTA, CDR2 FQGNSA. There are 15 residues in the CDR3. The ends lost 5 bases at V and 2 bases at J; junction bases unmatched: 7. The CDR3 bases are TGTGCCAGCAGCCATAGCGGGAGCCTGGCCTACGAGCAGTACTTC. Its protein product is CASSHSGSLAYEQYF.

This clonotype appeared many times. The chain uses TRBV11-2 and TRBJ1-2; possibly TRBD1 for D (6 bases). The germline gives CDR1 SGHAT, CDR2 FQNNGV. Trimming took 6 bases from V and 2 from J, leaving 10 bases between them. This CDR3 contains 13 residues. CDR3 loop: CASSTTGNYGYTF. In DNA form, the CDR3 reads TGTGCCAGCAGTACAACAGGGAACTATGGCTACACCTTC. Variable domain in full (rest from reference TRBV11-2 and TRBJ1-2): EAGVAQSPRYKIIEKRQSVAFWCNPISGHATLYWYQQILGQGPKLLIQFQNNGVVDDSQLPKDRFSAERLKGVDSTLKIQPAKLEDSAVYLCASSTTGNYGYTFGSGTRLTVV.

This chain uses TRBV29-1 with TRBJ2-3; TRBD1 matches 9 bases. The germline gives CDR1 SQVTM, CDR2 ANQGSEA. V was clipped by 4 bases and J by 5 bases; unmatched bases: 7. There are 14 residues in the CDR3. The CDR3 loop reads CSVAPGQGGDTQYF. DNA of the CDR3: TGCAGCGTTGCACCGGGACAGGGCGGAGATACGCAGTATTTT.

The chain joins TRBV14 to TRBJ2-5, with D uncertain. TRBJ2-7 explains the end of the DNA better; the J call may be wrong. Per germline, CDR1 SGHDN and CDR2 FVKESK. This CDR3 has 15 residues. The CDR3 sequence is CASSQDLGNTYEQYF. In DNA, the CDR3 is TGTGCCAGCAGCCAAGATCTGGGGAATACCTACGAGCAGTACTTC.

This clonotype was observed a few times. The chain combines TRBV5-1 with TRBJ2-5, with 13 bases that match TRBD2. J lost 4 bases, V lost 6 bases, and 6 bases had no gene match. Germline assignment: CDR1 SGHRS and CDR2 YFSETQ. CDR3 length: 15 residues. This CDR3 reads CASKGLAGVGETQYF. CDR3 nucleotide sequence: TGCGCCAGCAAAGGACTAGCGGGAGTTGGAGAGACCCAGTACTTC.

The V and J genes are TRBV20-1 and TRBJ1-6; no reliable D call. CDR1 and CDR2 from the germline V gene are DFQATT and SNEGSKA (reference sequence). Trimming took 1 base from V and 6 from J, leaving 13 bases between them. CDR3 length: 15 amino acids. The chain's CDR3 is CSARVPQAGNSPLHF. CDR3 in DNA: TGCAGTGCTAGAGTTCCCCAAGCCGGTAATTCACCCCTCCACTTT.

Here the CDR3 DNA reads TGTGCCAGCAGTGGGACAGGGAGCACAGATACGCAGTATTTT. It is translated as CASSGTGSTDTQYF. V usage is TRBV6-4 and J usage is TRBJ2-3; TRBD1 matches at 8 bases. V lost 4 bases to trimming and J lost 0 bases; unmatched junction nucleotides: 0. CDR3 length: 14 amino acids. The germline CDR1 and CDR2 sequences are MRHNA and SNTAGT.

About this clonotype: A read error may be the cause here, since a much bigger clone is one base away. The V gene is TRBV7-2, the J gene TRBJ2-3, with D hard to call. The CDR3 covers 12 residues. Per the germline V gene, CDR1 is SGHTA and CDR2 is FQGNSA. The CDR3, as DNA: TGTGCCAGCAGCTCCCGCACAGATACGCGGTATTTT. Protein product: CASSSRTDTRYF.

The gene calls are TRBV7-9 and TRBJ2-5; 9 nucleotides agree with TRBD2. Trimming removed 0 bases from V and 2 bases from J; junction bases left unmatched: 4. Germline V gives CDR1 SEHNR, CDR2 FQNEAQ (reference sequence). There are 16 residues in the CDR3. The CDR3 is CASSLAASGMQETQYF. The CDR3 DNA reads TGTGCCAGCAGCTTAGCAGCTAGCGGGATGCAAGAGACCCAGTACTTC.

This clonotype was picked up a small number of times. V usage is TRBV3-1 and J usage is TRBJ2-6; D ambiguous. V lost 4 bases and J lost 0, with 13 bases in between. CDR1 is LGHDT and CDR2 is YNNKEL in the germline V gene (reference sequence). The length of the CDR3 is 17 residues. CDR3 loop: CASSPSTVYSGANVLTF. Here the CDR3 DNA reads TGTGCCAGCAGCCCCTCGACGGTTTACTCTGGGGCCAACGTCCTGACTTTC.

This clonotype was seen only a few times. The chain links TRBV29-1 to TRBJ2-1; possible D gene TRBD1, 6 bases. This CDR3 has 10 residues. V was shortened by 3 bases and J by 15 bases, with 12 bases between the two germline ends. Germline V gene sequence: CDR1 SQVTM, CDR2 ANQGSEA. The CDR3 sequence is CSVDRQAPFF. DNA of the CDR3: TGCAGCGTTGACCGACAGGCCCCGTTCTTC.

The chain uses TRBV20-1 and TRBJ2-5; D might be TRBD1 (7 bases). Germline V CDR1 and CDR2: DFQATT, SNEGSKA (reference sequence). The germline V and J ends were trimmed by 3 bases and 4 bases, with 15 bases remaining between them. This CDR3 is built from 14 residues. CDR3 in amino acids: CSASRRGRGETQYF. The DNA for the CDR3 is TGCAGTGCTAGTCGGAGGGGGCGAGGAGAGACCCAGTACTTC.

Worth noting for this clonotype: Germline is not matched at one junction end, which may reflect a read error. The chain has TRBV20-1 and TRBJ2-1; 9 bases line up with TRBD2. Germline lookup yields CDR1 DFQATT and CDR2 SNEGSKA (reference sequence). The CDR3 is 15 amino acids. The CDR3 nucleotides read TGCAGTGTGATGGTCGGGACTAGCTCCCACAATGAGCAGTTCTTC. This gives the protein CSVMVGTSSHNEQFF.

This clonotype was seen repeatedly, ten times or more. The chain links TRBV11-2 to TRBJ1-2; D call uncertain. Germline V gene lookup returns CDR1 SGHAT and CDR2 FQNNGV. CDR3 length: 16 residues. With 5 bases removed from V and 4 bases from J, the gap between germline ends came to 20 bases. The CDR3 loop is CASSLLRDGSFYGYTF. DNA for the CDR3: TGTGCCAGCAGCCTTTTGCGAGATGGTTCCTTCTATGGCTACACCTTC.